What follows are 29 T cell receptor beta chains derived from one specimen sequenced in a study of Ad26.COV2.S vaccination and SARS-CoV-2 variants (dated by TCRdb to the early 2020s). Library generation was performed with the immunoSEQ multiplex PCR assay. TCRdb took this table from immuneACCESS and kept in-frame rearrangements with V and J called. Such tables lack part of the clones; where checked against another copy, unresolved V genes explain under half of the gap, and the rest is unexplained. This sample holds some 500,000 clones; roughly 89% were observed only once. Jointly, the top ten make up approximately 2.5% of the sample. The treatment or condition label, as the study defines it: around 19 received Ad26.COV2.S at low or high dose, single or two shots; roughly five received placebo; per-sample allocation not given. Repertoires of vaccine and placebo recipients were sequenced from samples taken on day 63 after the first injection.

The sample consisted of peripheral blood, taken in a trial of Ad26.COV2.S vaccine versus placebo. These TCRs come from a person aged 18-60 years who received the Ad26.COV2.S COVID-19 vaccine or a placebo.

V and J are TRBV7-2 and TRBJ2-5; D could derive from TRBD1 or TRBD2 (7 bases each). Germline loops: CDR1 SGHTA, CDR2 FQGNSA. CDR3 length: 13 amino acids. V lost 3 bases and J 7 bases, leaving 12 bases between the germline ends. DNA for the CDR3: TGTGCCAGCAGCTTCGACAGGGAGGGGACCCAGTACTTC. Protein product: CASSFDREGTQYF. Looking up the rest from reference TRBV7-2 and TRBJ2-5 gives the full variable domain: GAGVSQSPSNKVTEKGKDVELRCDPISGHTALYWYRQSLGQGLEFLIYFQGNSAPDKSGLPSDRFSAERTGGSVSTLTIQRTQQEDSAVYLCASSFDREGTQYFGPGTRLLVL.

This clone was counted a single time. This rearrangement joins TRBV7-9 to TRBJ1-1, with D hard to call. Germline loops: CDR1 SEHNR, CDR2 FQNEAQ (reference sequence). The CDR3 consists of 14 residues. With 6 bases removed from V and 5 bases from J, the gap between germline ends came to 16 bases. CDR3 DNA sequence: TGTGCCAGCAGTTATGACGTCGACTTTACTGAAGCTTTCTTT. Translating it yields CASSYDVDFTEAFF.

This clone appeared once. The gene calls are TRBV28 and TRBJ1-2; tentatively, D is TRBD1 (5 bases). CDR3 length: 15 amino acids. Germline assignment: CDR1 MDHEN and CDR2 SYDVKM. Between the trimmed V and J ends, which lost 2 bases and 0 bases, there was a span of 10 bases. This CDR3 is CASSLGGSSNYGYTF. CDR3 coding DNA: TGTGCCAGCAGTTTAGGGGGGAGCTCTAACTATGGCTACACCTTC.

This clone has just one count. This chain connects TRBV6-6 to TRBJ1-4, with D unresolved. The CDR3 has 13 residues. With 6 bases removed from V and 7 bases from J, the gap between germline ends came to 12 bases. Per germline, CDR1 MNHNY and CDR2 SVGAGI (reference sequence). DNA of the CDR3: TGTGCCAGCAGGGTCTTGGCGGGTGAAAAACTGTTTTTT. Translation: CASRVLAGEKLFF.

On this clone itself: This specimen includes other DNA sequences encoding the same CDR3. The V and J genes are TRBV2 and TRBJ1-1; no firm D call. The CDR3 runs to 13 residues. The germline V gene encodes CDR1 SNHLY and CDR2 FYNNEI. Trimming left V 1 base short and J 4 bases short, with 7 bases between. In DNA, the CDR3 is TGTGCCAGCAGTGAAGAGGGAGGCACTGAAGCTTTCTTT. Protein product: CASSEEGGTEAFF.

As to this clone: A much larger clone is a single base away; this may be a read error. The V gene is TRBV5-4, the J gene TRBJ1-2, with 7 bases aligning to TRBD1. CDR3 length: 13 residues. V lost 4 bases to trimming and J lost 2 bases; unmatched junction nucleotides: 2. Germline loops: CDR1 SGHNT, CDR2 YYREEE (reference sequence). The chain's CDR3 is CASSAGQNYGYTF. The CDR3 coding sequence is TGTGCCAGCAGCGCGGGACAGAACTATGGCTACACCTTC.

The rearrangement uses TRBV7-8 and TRBJ2-3; 13 nucleotides agree with TRBD2. CDR3 length: 16 amino acids. Germline CDR1 reads SGHVS; CDR2 reads FQNEAQ. Trimming took 6 bases from V and 2 from J; bases not matched to a gene: 5. CDR3 bases: TGTGCCAGCAGTAGGGGACTAGCGGGGCCCACAGATACGCAGTATTTT. Translating it yields CASSRGLAGPTDTQYF.

This clone has more than one count but fewer than ten. This chain joins TRBV7-3 and TRBJ1-1; D is perhaps TRBD1 (6 bases). Trimming removed 5 bases from V and 8 bases from J, with 18 bases in between. CDR1 SGHTA and CDR2 FQGTGA come from the germline V gene. The length of the CDR3 is 14 residues. The CDR3 nucleotides are TGTGCCAGCAGCCGCGCCCGGGAAGACAGGGAAGCTTTCTTT. This gives the protein CASSRAREDREAFF. The full variable domain, rest sourced from reference TRBV7-3 and TRBJ1-1, is GAGVSQTPSNKVTEKGKYVELRCDPISGHTALYWYRQSLGQGPEFLIYFQGTGAADDSGLPNDRFFAVRPEGSVSTLKIQRTERGDSAVYLCASSRAREDREAFFGQGTRLTVV.

The chain recombines TRBV7-9 with TRBJ1-1; possibly TRBD1 for D (6 bases). The CDR3 covers 12 residues. Trimming removed 5 bases from V and 10 bases from J, with 14 bases in between. CDR1 is SEHNR and CDR2 is FQNEAQ in the germline V gene (reference sequence). The CDR3 region is CASSAAGARAFF. In DNA form, the CDR3 reads TGTGCCAGCAGCGCTGCGGGGGCGAGAGCTTTCTTT.

This clone was found many times. The rearrangement uses TRBV27 and TRBJ1-6; D is uncertain. The CDR3 consists of 15 residues. Germline loops: CDR1 MNHEY, CDR2 SMNVEV (reference sequence). V was clipped by 4 bases and J by 0 bases, with 7 bases between them. CDR3 loop: CASSSLGSYNSPLHF. The CDR3 DNA sequence: TGTGCCAGCAGTTCGCTTGGCTCCTATAATTCACCCCTCCACTTT.

This clone was observed a few times. The chain carries TRBV5-4 and TRBJ1-2; D is perhaps TRBD1 (6 bases). CDR1 and CDR2 (germline): SGHNT, YYREEE (reference sequence). This CDR3 has 14 amino acids. Trimming took off 4 bases at V and 0 bases at J, with 10 bases between the two ends. The DNA for the CDR3 is TGTGCCAGCAGCAGCGGACAGTCTAACTATGGCTACACCTTC. Amino acid sequence: CASSSGQSNYGYTF.

The genes are TRBV7-2 and TRBJ1-1; the D is unclear. This CDR3 region has 11 residues. V was shortened by 3 bases and J by 8 bases, with 7 bases between the two germline ends. The V gene's germline CDR1 is SGHTA and CDR2 FQGNSA. CDR3 sequence reads: CASSFYREAFF. CDR3 DNA: TGTGCCAGCAGCTTCTACAGAGAAGCTTTCTTT. Together with reference TRBV7-2 and TRBJ1-1, the CDR3 gives the full variable domain: GAGVSQSPSNKVTEKGKDVELRCDPISGHTALYWYRQSLGQGLEFLIYFQGNSAPDKSGLPSDRFSAERTGGSVSTLTIQRTQQEDSAVYLCASSFYREAFFGQGTRLTVV.

The CDR3 reads CASSPLRASQDTQYF. CDR3 DNA sequence: TGCGCCAGCAGCCCCCTCCGGGCCTCTCAAGATACGCAGTATTTT. The chain couples TRBV5-1 to TRBJ2-3; D is ambiguous. The germline V and J ends were trimmed by 4 bases and 5 bases, with 17 bases remaining between them. Germline V gene lookup returns CDR1 SGHRS and CDR2 YFSETQ. This CDR3 has 15 residues.

The chain recombines TRBV9 with TRBJ2-7; tentatively, D is TRBD1 (6 bases). The V gene lost 0 bases and the J gene lost 0 bases, with 10 bases spanning the gap. Looked up from germline, CDR1 is SGDLS and CDR2 is YYNGEE. The CDR3 spans 15 residues. The CDR3 loop is CASSVEDSISYEQYF. CDR3 nucleotide sequence: TGTGCCAGCAGCGTAGAGGACAGTATCTCCTACGAGCAGTACTTC. The full variable domain, rest sourced from reference TRBV9 and TRBJ2-7, is DSGVTQTPKHLITATGQRVTLRCSPRSGDLSVYWYQQSLDQGLQFLIQYYNGEERAKGNILERFSAQQFPDLHSELNLSSLELGDSALYFCASSVEDSISYEQYFGPGTRLTVT.

The chain couples TRBV6-5 to TRBJ2-7; 8 bases are a match to TRBD2. The V gene's germline CDR1 is MNHEY and CDR2 SVGAGI. V shed 2 bases and J 8 bases; nucleotides not matched to a gene: 5. The CDR3 covers 13 residues. In DNA, the CDR3 is TGTGCCAGCAGTTACGTCTCGGGGGGGAAGCAGTACTTC. It yields the protein CASSYVSGGKQYF.

A single count supports this clone. The chain employs TRBV29-1 and TRBJ2-3; D might be TRBD2 (5 bases). The CDR3 has 12 amino acids. CDR1 and CDR2 (germline): SQVTM, ANQGSEA. Trimming shortened V by 7 bases and J by 6 bases, and 14 bases separated the two germline ends. The CDR3 DNA follows: TGCAGCGGTGACACCCCGGGGGATACGCAGTATTTT. Residues: CSGDTPGDTQYF.

The chain employs TRBV28 and TRBJ2-7, with D possibly being TRBD1 (6 bases). V shed 5 bases and J shed 0 bases, with 17 bases lying between them. CDR3 length equals 16 residues. The germline CDR1 and CDR2 sequences are MDHEN and SYDVKM. The CDR3 region is CASSSVSRGSSYEQYF. For the CDR3, the DNA is TGTGCCAGCAGTAGTGTGAGCAGGGGATCCTCCTACGAGCAGTACTTC.

V is TRBV10-3 and J is TRBJ2-3; the match to TRBD2 covers 8 bases. Germline V gives CDR1 ENHRY, CDR2 SYGVKD. The CDR3 runs to 15 residues. V gave up 4 bases and J gave up 0 bases; unmatched junction bases: 3. CDR3 amino acids: CAISVAGTSTDTQYF. In nucleotides, the CDR3 is TGTGCCATCAGTGTAGCGGGGACTAGCACAGATACGCAGTATTTT.

The CDR3 loop is CASWGPQGIAYEQYV. CDR3 nucleotides: TGTGCCAGCTGGGGGCCCCAGGGGATCGCCTACGAGCAGTACGTC. The J gene is TRBJ2-7, the V gene TRBV7-3, with a possible D match to TRBD1 (6 bases). Trimming stripped 8 bases from V and 2 bases from J, with 19 bases between. Germline CDR1 is SGHTA and CDR2 is FQGTGA. The CDR3 sequence is 15 residues long.

The J gene is TRBJ1-6, the V gene TRBV5-5, with D unclear. V was pared by 3 bases and J by 5 bases, with 9 bases between. This CDR3 region has 14 residues. The germline CDR1 and CDR2 sequences are SGHKS and YYEKEE (reference sequence). CDR3 sequence (DNA): TGTGCCAGCAGCTCCCCTCAAAATAATTCACCCCTCCACTTT. Translation: CASSSPQNNSPLHF.

This clone has a single count. This chain joins TRBV12-5 and TRBJ2-1; 10 bases align to TRBD2. Germline V CDR1 and CDR2: LGHNT, FRNRAP. Losses at the gene ends were 5 bases for V and 7 bases for J; bases not matched to a gene: 8. The CDR3 runs 15 residues. CDR3 residues: CASGPPSGSWNEQFF. As DNA, the CDR3 is TGTGCTAGTGGTCCACCTAGCGGGAGTTGGAATGAGCAGTTCTTC.

The genes are TRBV4-2 and TRBJ2-3; 7 nucleotides align to TRBD1. The CDR3 has 16 residues. The germline gives CDR1 LGHNA, CDR2 YNFKEQ. Losses at the gene ends were 0 bases for V and 3 bases for J; bases not matched to a gene: 6. CDR3 sequence: CASSQDGDSRTDTQYF. CDR3 nucleotides: TGTGCCAGCAGCCAAGATGGGGACAGCCGAACAGATACGCAGTATTTT.

Comments on this clone: The junction and the germline gene differ at one end; a read error may be behind it. The V call is TRBV7-9, the J call TRBJ2-6, with D possibly TRBD1 on 8 matching bases. The germline gives CDR1 SEHNR, CDR2 FQNEAQ (reference sequence). The CDR3 runs 15 residues. The CDR3 region has the DNA TGTGCCAGCAGCTTAGTCACAGGGGGGGACAACGTCCTGACTTTC. It is translated as CASSLVTGGDNVLTF.

The chain employs TRBV20-1 and TRBJ1-6; no clear D. CDR3 size: 19 residues. Germline V gene data show CDR1 as DFQATT and CDR2 as SNEGSKA (reference sequence). V dropped 3 bases and J dropped 4 bases, with 25 bases sitting between them. This CDR3 is CSASRPTDGPSLYNSPLHF. The CDR3, as DNA: TGCAGTGCTAGTCGGCCTACAGACGGCCCTTCCCTTTATAATTCACCCCTCCACTTT.

V gene TRBV5-4 combines with J gene TRBJ2-2, with 9 nucleotides matching TRBD1. V lost 4 bases, J lost 2 bases, and 3 bases stayed unmatched. The CDR3 is 15 amino acids. Germline V gene sequence: CDR1 SGHNT, CDR2 YYREEE (reference sequence). Here the CDR3 reads CASSRDRVNTGELFF. In nucleotides, the CDR3 is TGTGCCAGCAGCCGGGACAGGGTAAACACCGGGGAGCTGTTTTTT.

The chain links TRBV7-8 to TRBJ1-6; D call uncertain. From germline, CDR1 is SGHVS and CDR2 FQNEAQ. The CDR3 is 14 amino acids. Trimming took off 5 bases at V and 6 bases at J, with 11 bases between the two ends. The DNA of the CDR3 is TGTGCCAGCAGCCGAGGGCTTTCTAATTCACCCCTCCACTTT. Encoded protein: CASSRGLSNSPLHF.

J is TRBJ2-7 and V is TRBV6-1, with D uncertain. The germline V and J ends were trimmed by 3 bases and 6 bases, with 3 bases remaining between them. Germline CDR1 and CDR2: MNHNS and SASEGT. The CDR3 is 10 amino acids. CDR3 region: CASSEAEQYF. CDR3 bases: TGTGCCAGCAGTGAGGCCGAGCAGTACTTC.

This chain connects TRBV11-3 to TRBJ2-3, with D unclear. Germline V gives CDR1 SGHNT, CDR2 YENEEA. V was clipped by 2 bases and J by 0 bases, with 6 bases between them. The CDR3 consists of 14 residues. The CDR3 protein is CASSLQSSTDTQYF. The CDR3 bases are TGTGCCAGCAGCTTACAGAGTAGCACAGATACGCAGTATTTT. The whole variable domain, remainder taken from reference TRBV11-3 and TRBJ2-3, is EAGVVQSPRYKIIEKKQPVAFWCNPISGHNTLYWYLQNLGQGPELLIRYENEEAVDDSQLPKDRFSAERLKGVDSTLKIQPAELGDSAVYLCASSLQSSTDTQYFGPGTRLTVL.

This chain joins TRBV27 and TRBJ2-3; 9 bases match TRBD2. The germline V gene encodes CDR1 MNHEY and CDR2 SMNVEV (reference sequence). This CDR3 comprises 15 residues. Trimming removed 8 bases from V and 8 bases from J; junction bases left unmatched: 14. In DNA, the CDR3 is TGTGCCAGCGCCATAGCGGGAGAGGGATCAGGTACGCAGTATTTT. Translating it yields CASAIAGEGSGTQYF.